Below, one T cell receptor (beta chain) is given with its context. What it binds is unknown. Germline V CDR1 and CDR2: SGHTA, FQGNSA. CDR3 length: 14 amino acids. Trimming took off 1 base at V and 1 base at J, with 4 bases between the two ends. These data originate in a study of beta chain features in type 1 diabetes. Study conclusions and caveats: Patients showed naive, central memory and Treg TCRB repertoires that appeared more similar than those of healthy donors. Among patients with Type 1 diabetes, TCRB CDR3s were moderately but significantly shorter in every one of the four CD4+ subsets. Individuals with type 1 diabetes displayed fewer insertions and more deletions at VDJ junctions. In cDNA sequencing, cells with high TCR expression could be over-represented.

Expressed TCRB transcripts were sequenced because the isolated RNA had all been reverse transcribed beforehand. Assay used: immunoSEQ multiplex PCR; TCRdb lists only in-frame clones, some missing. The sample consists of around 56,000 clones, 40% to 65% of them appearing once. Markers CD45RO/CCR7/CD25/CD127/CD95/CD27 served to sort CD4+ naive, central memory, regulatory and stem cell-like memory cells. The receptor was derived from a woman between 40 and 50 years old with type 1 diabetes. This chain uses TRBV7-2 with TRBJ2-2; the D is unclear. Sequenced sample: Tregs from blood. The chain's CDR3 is CASSLGGNTGELFF. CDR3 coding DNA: TGTGCCAGCAGCTTAGGCGGGAACACCGGGGAGCTGTTTTTT.